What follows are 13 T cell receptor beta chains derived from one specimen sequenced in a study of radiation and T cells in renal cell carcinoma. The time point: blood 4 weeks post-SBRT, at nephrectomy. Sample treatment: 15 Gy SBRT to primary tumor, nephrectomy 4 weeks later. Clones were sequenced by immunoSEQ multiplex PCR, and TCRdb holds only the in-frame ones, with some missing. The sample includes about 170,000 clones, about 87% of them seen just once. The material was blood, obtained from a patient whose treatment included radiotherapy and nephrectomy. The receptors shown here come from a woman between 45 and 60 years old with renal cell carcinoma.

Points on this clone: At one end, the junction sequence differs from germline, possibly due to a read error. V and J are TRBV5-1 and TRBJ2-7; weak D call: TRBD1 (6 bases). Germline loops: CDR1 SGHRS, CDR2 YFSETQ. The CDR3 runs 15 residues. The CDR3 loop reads CASSLSATGATSMDF. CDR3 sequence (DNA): TGCGCCAGCAGCCTTTCGGCGACAGGAGCTACGAGCATGGACTTC.

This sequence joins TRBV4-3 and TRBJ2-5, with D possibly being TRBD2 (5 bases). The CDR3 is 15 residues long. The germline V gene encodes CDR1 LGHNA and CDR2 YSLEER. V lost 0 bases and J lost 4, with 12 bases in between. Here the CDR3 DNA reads TGCGCCAGCAGCCAAGATTCGTACAGCGGAGAGACCCAGTACTTC. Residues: CASSQDSYSGETQYF.

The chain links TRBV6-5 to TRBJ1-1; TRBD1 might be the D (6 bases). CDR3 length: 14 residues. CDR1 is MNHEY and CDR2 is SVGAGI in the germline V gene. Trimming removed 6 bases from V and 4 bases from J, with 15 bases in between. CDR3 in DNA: TGTGCCAGCAGGGCTCGACGAGGGGGCACTGAAGCTTTCTTT. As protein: CASRARRGGTEAFF.

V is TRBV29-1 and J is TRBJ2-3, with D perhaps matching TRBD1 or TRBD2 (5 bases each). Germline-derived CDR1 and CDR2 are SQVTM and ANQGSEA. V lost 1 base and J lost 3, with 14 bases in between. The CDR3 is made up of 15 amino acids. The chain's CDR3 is CSVEVRQGVTDTQYF. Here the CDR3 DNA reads TGCAGCGTTGAAGTCCGGCAGGGAGTTACAGATACGCAGTATTTT.

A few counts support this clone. This CDR3 is CASSPRQMNTEAFF. CDR3 DNA sequence: TGTGCCAGCAGCCCCCGACAGATGAACACTGAAGCTTTCTTT. The chain carries TRBV11-2 and TRBJ1-1; perhaps TRBD1 as D (5 bases). Trimming took 5 bases from V and 0 from J, leaving 10 bases between them. Germline lookup yields CDR1 SGHAT and CDR2 FQNNGV. CDR3 length equals 14 residues. Full variable domain (outside the CDR3, taken from reference TRBV11-2 and TRBJ1-1): EAGVAQSPRYKIIEKRQSVAFWCNPISGHATLYWYQQILGQGPKLLIQFQNNGVVDDSQLPKDRFSAERLKGVDSTLKIQPAKLEDSAVYLCASSPRQMNTEAFFGQGTRLTVV.

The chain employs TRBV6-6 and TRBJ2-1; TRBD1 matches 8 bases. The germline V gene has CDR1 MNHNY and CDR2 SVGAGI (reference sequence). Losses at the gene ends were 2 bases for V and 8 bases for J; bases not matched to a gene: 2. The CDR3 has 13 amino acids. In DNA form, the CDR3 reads TGTGCCAGCAGTTACGACAGGGGCGATGAGCAGTTCTTC. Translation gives CASSYDRGDEQFF.

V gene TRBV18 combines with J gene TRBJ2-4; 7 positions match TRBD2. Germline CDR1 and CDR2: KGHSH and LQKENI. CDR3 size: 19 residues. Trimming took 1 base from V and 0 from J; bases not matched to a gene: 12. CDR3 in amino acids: CASSPLRLAPTQAKNIQYF. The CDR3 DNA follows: TGTGCCAGCTCACCACTCCGACTAGCTCCTACCCAAGCCAAAAACATTCAGTACTTC.

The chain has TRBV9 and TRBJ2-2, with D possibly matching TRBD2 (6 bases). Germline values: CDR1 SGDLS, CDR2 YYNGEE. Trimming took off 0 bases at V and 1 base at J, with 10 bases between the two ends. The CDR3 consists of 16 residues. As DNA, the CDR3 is TGTGCCAGCAGCGTAGGAGTCGGGGGGAACACCGGGGAGCTGTTTTTT. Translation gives CASSVGVGGNTGELFF.

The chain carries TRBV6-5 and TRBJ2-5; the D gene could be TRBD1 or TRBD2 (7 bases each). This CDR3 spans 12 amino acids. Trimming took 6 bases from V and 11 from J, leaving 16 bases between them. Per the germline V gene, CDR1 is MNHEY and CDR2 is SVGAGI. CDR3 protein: CASSQTGREQYF. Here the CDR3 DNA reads TGTGCCAGCAGCCAGACAGGGAGGGAGCAGTACTTC.

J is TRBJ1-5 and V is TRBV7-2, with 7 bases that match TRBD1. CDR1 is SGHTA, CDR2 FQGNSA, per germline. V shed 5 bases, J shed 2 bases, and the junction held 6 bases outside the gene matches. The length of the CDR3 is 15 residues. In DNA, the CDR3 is TGTGCCAGCAGCATAGGGGGCTTCGGCAATCAGCCCCAGCATTTT. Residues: CASSIGGFGNQPQHF. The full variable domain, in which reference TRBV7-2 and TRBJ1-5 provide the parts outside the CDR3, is GAGVSQSPSNKVTEKGKDVELRCDPISGHTALYWYRQSLGQGLEFLIYFQGNSAPDKSGLPSDRFSAERTGGSVSTLTIQRTQQEDSAVYLCASSIGGFGNQPQHFGDGTRLSIL.

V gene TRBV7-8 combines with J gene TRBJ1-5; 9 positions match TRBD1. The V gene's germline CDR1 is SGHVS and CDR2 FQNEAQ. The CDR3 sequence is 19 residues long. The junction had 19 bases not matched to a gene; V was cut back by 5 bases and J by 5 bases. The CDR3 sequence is CASSLLVDSGTGKYQPQHF. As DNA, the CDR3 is TGTGCCAGCAGCCTACTCGTCGATTCCGGGACAGGGAAGTATCAGCCCCAGCATTTT. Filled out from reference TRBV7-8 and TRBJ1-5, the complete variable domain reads GAGVSQSPRYKVAKRGQDVALRCDPISGHVSLFWYQQALGQGPEFLTYFQNEAQLDKSGLPSDRFFAERPEGSVSTLKIQRTQQEDSAVYLCASSLLVDSGTGKYQPQHFGDGTRLSIL.

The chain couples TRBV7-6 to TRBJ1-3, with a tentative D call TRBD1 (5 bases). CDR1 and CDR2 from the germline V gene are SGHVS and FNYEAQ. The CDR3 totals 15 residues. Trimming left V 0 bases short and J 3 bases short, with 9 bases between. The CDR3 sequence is CASSLAAGLGNTIYF. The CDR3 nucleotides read TGTGCCAGCAGCTTAGCGGCAGGGCTTGGAAACACCATATATTTT.

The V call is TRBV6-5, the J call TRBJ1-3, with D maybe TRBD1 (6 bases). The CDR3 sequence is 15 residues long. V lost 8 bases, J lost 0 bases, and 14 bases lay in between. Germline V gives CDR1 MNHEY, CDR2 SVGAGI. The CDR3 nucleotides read TGTGCCAGCCAAAAGACAGGCCTCTCTGGAAACACCATATATTTT. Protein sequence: CASQKTGLSGNTIYF.